This T cell receptor (beta chain) was identified during a study of blood T cells in healthy people across ages. Study conclusions and caveats: A strong correlation was found between TCR beta diversity and the percentage of naive T cells. A conclusive naive versus antigen-experienced comparison was prevented by the unsorted PBMCs.

Isolation recovered at least 7 million PBMCs from every sample. Total RNA extraction produced at least 6 micrograms (per sample) for the study. In its sample, this clonotype was seen once. Antigen specificity is unknown. With 4 bases removed from V and 13 bases from J, the gap between germline ends came to 15 bases. Germline V CDR1 and CDR2: SGHRS, YFSETQ. The length of the CDR3 is 12 residues. A J-beta primer mix and a sample-barcoded 5' primer were used in a second PCR of about 6 to 12 cycles. A single record per CDR3 protein comes from TCRdb applying MiXCR to the 5' RACE reads. Of 650,000 to 900,000 distinct CDR3 sequences listed, 60% to 80% are singletons.

What was sequenced was blood. V and J are TRBV5-1 and TRBJ2-1; D is ambiguous. The receptor comes from a man aged 25-45 years in good health. CDR3 in amino acids: CASSPTNRAQFF. The CDR3 DNA reads TGCGCCAGCAGCCCAACTAATCGAGCCCAGTTCTTC.